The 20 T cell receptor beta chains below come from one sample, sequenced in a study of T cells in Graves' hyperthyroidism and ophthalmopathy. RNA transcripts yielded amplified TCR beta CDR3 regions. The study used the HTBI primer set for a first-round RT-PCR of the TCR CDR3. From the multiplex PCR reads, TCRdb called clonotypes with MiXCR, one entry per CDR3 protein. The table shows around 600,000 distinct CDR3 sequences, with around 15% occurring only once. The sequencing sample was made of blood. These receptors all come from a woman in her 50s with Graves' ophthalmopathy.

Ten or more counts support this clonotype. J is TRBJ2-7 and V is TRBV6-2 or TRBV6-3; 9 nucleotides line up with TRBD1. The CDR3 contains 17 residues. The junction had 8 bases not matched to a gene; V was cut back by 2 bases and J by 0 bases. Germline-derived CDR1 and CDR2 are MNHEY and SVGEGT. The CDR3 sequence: CASSYPGTGTLSYEQYF. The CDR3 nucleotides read TGTGCCAGCAGTTACCCGGGGACAGGGACTCTCTCCTACGAGCAGTACTTC.

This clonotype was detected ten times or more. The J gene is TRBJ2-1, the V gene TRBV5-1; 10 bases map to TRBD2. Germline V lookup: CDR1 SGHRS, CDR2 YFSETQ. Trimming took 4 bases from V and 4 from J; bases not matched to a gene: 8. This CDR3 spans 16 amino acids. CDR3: CASSPAASGSYNEQFF. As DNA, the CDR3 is TGCGCCAGCAGCCCGGCAGCTAGCGGGAGTTACAATGAGCAGTTCTTC.

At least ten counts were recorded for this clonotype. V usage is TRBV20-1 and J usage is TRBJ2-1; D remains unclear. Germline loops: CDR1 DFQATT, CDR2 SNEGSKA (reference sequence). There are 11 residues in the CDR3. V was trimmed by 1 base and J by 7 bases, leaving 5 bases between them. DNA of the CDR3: TGCAGTGCTAGAGGGCTAAATGAGCAGTTCTTC. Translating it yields CSARGLNEQFF.

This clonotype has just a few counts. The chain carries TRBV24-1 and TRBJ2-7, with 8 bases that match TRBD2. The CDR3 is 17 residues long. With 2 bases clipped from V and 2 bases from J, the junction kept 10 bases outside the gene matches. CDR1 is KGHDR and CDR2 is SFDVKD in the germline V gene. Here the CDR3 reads CATSDSGGKEPTYEQYF. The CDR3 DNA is TGTGCCACCAGTGATTCGGGAGGGAAGGAACCCACCTACGAGCAGTACTTC.

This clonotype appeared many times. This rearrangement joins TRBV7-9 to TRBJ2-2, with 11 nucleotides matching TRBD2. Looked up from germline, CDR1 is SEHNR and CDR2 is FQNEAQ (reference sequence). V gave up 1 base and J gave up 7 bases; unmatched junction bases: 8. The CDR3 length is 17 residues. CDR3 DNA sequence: TGTGCCAGCAGCTTAGATCGACTAGCGGGACGGATCGGGGAGCTGTTTTTT. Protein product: CASSLDRLAGRIGELFF.

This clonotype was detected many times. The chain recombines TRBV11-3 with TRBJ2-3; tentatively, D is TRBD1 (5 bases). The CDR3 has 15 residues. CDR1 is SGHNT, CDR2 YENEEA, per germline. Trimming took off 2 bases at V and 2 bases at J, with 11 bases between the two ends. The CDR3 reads CASSLQARVTDTQYF. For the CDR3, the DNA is TGTGCCAGCAGCTTACAGGCCAGGGTCACAGATACGCAGTATTTT.

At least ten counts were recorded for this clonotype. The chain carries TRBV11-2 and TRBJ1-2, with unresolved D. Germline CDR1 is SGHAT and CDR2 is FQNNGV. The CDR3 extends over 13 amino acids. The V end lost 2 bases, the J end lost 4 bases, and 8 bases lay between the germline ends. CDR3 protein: CASSLTEIYGYTF. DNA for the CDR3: TGTGCCAGCAGCTTAACAGAGATCTATGGCTACACCTTC.

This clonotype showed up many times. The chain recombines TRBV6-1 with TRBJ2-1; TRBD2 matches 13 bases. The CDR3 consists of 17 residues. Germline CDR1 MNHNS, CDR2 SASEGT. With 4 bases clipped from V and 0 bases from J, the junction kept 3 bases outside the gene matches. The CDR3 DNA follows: TGTGCCAGCAGTGCCAGGACTAGCGGGAGCTCCTACAATGAGCAGTTCTTC. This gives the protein CASSARTSGSSYNEQFF.

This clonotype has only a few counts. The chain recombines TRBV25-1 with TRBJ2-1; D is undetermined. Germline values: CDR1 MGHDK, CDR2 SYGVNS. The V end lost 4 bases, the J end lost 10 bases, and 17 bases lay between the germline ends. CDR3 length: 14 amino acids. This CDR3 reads CASSGNLGPGEQFF. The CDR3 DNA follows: TGTGCCAGCAGTGGGAACCTAGGTCCTGGGGAGCAGTTCTTC.

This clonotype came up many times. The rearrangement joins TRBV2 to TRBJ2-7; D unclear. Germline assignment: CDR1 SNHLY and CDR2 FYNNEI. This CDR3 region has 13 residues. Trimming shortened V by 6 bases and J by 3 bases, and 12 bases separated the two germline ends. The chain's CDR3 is CASSVAKNYEQYF. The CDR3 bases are TGTGCCAGCAGCGTCGCGAAGAACTACGAGCAGTACTTC.

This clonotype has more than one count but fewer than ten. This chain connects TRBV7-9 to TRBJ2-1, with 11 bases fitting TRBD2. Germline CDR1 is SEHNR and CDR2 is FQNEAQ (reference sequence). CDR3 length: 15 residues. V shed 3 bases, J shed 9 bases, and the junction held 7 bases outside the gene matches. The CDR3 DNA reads TGTGCCAGCAGCTTCGAGACTAGCGGGAAAATTGAGCAGTTCTTC. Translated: CASSFETSGKIEQFF.

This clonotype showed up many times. CDR3 nucleotide sequence: TGCAGTGCCACGACTAGCGTGTTATACAATGAGCAGTTCTTC. This gives the protein CSATTSVLYNEQFF. This chain joins TRBV20-1 and TRBJ2-1, with TRBD2 identical over 8 bases. The CDR3 runs to 14 residues. Germline CDR1 and CDR2: DFQATT and SNEGSKA (reference sequence). V shed 6 bases, J shed 4 bases, and the junction held 8 bases outside the gene matches.

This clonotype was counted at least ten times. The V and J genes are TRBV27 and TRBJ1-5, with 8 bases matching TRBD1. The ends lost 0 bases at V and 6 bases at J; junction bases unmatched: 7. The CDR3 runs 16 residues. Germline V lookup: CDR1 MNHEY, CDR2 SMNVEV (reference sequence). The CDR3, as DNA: TGTGCCAGCAGTTTATCGGGGGCAGGGGGCCTTCAGCCCCAGCATTTT. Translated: CASSLSGAGGLQPQHF.

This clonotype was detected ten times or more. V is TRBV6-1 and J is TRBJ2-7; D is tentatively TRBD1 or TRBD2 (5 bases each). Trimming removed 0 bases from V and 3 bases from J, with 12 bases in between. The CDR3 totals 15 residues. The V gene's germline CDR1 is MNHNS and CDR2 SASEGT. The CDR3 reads CASSEAGATNYEQYF. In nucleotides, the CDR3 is TGTGCCAGCAGTGAAGCCGGGGCCACCAACTACGAGCAGTACTTC.

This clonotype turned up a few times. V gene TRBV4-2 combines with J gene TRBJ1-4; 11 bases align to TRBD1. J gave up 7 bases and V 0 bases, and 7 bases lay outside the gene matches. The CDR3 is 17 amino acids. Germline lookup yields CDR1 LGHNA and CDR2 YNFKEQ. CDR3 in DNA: TGTGCCAGCAGCCAAGATTCGGACAGGGGGCAGGGTGAAAAACTGTTTTTT. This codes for CASSQDSDRGQGEKLFF.

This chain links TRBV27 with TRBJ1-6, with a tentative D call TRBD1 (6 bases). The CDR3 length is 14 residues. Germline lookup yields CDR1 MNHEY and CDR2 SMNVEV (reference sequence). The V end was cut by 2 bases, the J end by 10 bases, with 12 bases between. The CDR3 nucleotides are TGTGCCAGCAGTTTAAGTCAGGGGCGGTCACCCCTCCACTTT. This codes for CASSLSQGRSPLHF.

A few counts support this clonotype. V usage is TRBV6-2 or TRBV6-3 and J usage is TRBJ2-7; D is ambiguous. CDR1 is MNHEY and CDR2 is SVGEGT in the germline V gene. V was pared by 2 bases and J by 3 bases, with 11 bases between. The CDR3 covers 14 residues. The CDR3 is CASSYPMVGYEQYF. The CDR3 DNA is TGTGCCAGCAGTTACCCGATGGTGGGCTACGAGCAGTACTTC.

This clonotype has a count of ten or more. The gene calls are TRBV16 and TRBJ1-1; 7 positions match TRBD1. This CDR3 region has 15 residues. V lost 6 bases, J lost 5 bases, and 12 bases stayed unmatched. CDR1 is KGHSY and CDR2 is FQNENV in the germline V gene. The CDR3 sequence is CASSLPGGAGTEAFF. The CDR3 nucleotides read TGTGCCAGCAGTCTTCCAGGGGGAGCTGGGACTGAAGCTTTCTTT.

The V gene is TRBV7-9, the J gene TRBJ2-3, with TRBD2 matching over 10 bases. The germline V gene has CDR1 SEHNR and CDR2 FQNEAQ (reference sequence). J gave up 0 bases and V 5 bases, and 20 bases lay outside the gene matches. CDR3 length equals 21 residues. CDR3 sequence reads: CASSRQPTSGSIGVSTDTQYF. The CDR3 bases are TGTGCCAGCAGCAGACAACCGACTAGCGGGTCAATTGGGGTTAGCACAGATACGCAGTATTTT.

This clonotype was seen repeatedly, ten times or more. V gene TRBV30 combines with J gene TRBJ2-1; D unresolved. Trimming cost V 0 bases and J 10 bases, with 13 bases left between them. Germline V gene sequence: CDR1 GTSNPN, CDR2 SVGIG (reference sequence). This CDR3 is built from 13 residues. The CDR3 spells CAWSVQLLGEQFF. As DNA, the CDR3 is TGTGCCTGGAGTGTACAGCTCCTGGGGGAGCAGTTCTTC.